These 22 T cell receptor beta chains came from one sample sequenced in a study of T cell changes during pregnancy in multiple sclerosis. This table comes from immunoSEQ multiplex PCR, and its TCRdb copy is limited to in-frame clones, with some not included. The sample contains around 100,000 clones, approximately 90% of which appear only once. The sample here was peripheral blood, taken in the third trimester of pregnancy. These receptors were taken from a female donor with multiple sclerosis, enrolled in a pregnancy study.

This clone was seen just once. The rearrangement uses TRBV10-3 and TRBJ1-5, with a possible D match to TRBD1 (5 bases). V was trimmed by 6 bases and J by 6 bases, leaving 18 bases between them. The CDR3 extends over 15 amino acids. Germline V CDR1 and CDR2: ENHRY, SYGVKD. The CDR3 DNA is TGTGCCATCAGCGGGGACTTCGGATCCGGTCAGCCCCAGCATTTT. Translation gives CAISGDFGSGQPQHF.

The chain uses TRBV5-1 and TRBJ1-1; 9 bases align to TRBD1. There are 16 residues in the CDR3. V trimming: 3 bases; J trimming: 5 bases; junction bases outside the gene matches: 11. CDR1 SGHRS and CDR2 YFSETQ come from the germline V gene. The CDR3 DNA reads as TGCGCCAGCAGCTCTAAAGGACAGGGGAGGCAAACTGAAGCTTTCTTT. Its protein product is CASSSKGQGRQTEAFF.

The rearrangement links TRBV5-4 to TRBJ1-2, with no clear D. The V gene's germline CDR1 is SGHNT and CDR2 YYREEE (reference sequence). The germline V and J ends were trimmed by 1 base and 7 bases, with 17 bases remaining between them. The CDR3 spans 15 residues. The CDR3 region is CASSLQSGVWSGYTF. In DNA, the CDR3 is TGTGCCAGCAGCTTGCAGTCGGGTGTATGGTCTGGCTACACCTTC. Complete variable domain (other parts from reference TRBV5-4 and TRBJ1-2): ETGVTQSPTHLIKTRGQQVTLRCSSQSGHNTVSWYQQALGQGPQFIFQYYREEENGRGNFPPRFSGLQFPNYSSELNVNALELDDSALYLCASSLQSGVWSGYTFGSGTRLTVV.

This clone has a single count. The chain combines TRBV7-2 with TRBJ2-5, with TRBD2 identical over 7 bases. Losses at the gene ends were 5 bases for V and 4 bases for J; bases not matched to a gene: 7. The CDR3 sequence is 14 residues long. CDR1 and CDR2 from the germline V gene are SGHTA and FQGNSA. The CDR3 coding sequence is TGTGCCAGCAGCCCCAATTGGGGGGGAGAGACCCAGTACTTC. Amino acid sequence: CASSPNWGGETQYF.

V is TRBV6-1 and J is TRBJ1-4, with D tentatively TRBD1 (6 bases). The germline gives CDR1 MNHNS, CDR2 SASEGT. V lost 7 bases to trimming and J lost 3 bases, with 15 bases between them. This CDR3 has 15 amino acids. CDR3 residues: CASIQGYGSNEKLFF. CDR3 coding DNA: TGTGCCAGCATACAGGGTTACGGCTCTAATGAAAAACTGTTTTTT.

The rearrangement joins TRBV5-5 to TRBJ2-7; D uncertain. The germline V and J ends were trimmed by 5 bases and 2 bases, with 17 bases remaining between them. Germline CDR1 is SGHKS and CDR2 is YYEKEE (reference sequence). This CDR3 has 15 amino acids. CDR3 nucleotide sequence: TGTGCCAGCAGTCTCAATTCAGAATCCCCCTACGAGCAGTACTTC. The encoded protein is CASSLNSESPYEQYF.

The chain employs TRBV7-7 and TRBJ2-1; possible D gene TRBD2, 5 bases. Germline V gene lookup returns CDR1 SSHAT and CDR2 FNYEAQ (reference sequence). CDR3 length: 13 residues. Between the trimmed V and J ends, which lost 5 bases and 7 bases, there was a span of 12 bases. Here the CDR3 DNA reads TGTGCCAGCAGCCGGCGGGTTGGGAATGAGCAGTTCTTC. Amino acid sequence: CASSRRVGNEQFF.

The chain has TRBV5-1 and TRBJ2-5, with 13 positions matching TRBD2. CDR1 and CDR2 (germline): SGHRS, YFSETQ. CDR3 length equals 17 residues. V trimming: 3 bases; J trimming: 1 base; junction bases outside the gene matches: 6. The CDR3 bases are TGCGCCAGCAGCTCCGGACTAGCGGGGGCCGTCCAAGAGACCCAGTACTTC. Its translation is CASSSGLAGAVQETQYF.

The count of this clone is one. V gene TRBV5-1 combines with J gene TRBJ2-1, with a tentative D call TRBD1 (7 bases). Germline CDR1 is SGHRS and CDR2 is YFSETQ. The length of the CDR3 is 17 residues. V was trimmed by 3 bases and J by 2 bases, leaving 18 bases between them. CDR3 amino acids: CASSWPGTAGTYNEQFF. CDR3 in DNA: TGCGCCAGCAGCTGGCCAGGGACAGCGGGTACCTACAATGAGCAGTTCTTC.

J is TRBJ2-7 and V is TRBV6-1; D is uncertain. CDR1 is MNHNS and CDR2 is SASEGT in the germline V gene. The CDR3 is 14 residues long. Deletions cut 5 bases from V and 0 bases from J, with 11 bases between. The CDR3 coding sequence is TGTGCCAGCAGTATGAGGCTGAGCTCCTACGAGCAGTACTTC. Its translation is CASSMRLSSYEQYF.

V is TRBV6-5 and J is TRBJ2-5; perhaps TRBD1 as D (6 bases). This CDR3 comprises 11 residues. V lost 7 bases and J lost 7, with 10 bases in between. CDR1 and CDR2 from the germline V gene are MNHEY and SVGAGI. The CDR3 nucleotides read TGTGCCAGCATAACAGGGCGGACCCAGTACTTC. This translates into CASITGRTQYF.

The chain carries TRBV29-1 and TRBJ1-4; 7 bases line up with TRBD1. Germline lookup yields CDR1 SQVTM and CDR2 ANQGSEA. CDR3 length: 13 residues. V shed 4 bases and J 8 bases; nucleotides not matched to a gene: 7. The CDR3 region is CSVGAGGTEKLFF. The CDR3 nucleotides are TGCAGCGTTGGTGCAGGGGGGACCGAAAAACTGTTTTTT.

CDR3 residues: CASSSVGGRGRDTQYF. Here the CDR3 DNA reads TGTGCCAGCAGCTCCGTGGGCGGGAGGGGTAGAGATACGCAGTATTTT. The chain links TRBV7-2 to TRBJ2-3, with 9 bases identical to TRBD2. The CDR3 contains 16 residues. V lost 4 bases to trimming and J lost 5 bases; unmatched junction nucleotides: 10. CDR1 is SGHTA, CDR2 FQGNSA, per germline.

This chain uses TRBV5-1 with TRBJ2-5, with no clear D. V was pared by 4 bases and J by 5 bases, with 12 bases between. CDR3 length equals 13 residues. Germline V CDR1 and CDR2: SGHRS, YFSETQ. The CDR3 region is CASSLSPRETQYF. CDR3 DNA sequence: TGCGCCAGCAGCCTATCACCACGGGAGACCCAGTACTTC.

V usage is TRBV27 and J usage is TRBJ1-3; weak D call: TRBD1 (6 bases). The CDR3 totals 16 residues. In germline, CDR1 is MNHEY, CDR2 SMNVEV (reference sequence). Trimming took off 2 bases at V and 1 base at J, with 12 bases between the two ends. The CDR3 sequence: CASSLTGTPSGNTIYF. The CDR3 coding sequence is TGTGCCAGCAGTTTAACAGGGACACCATCTGGAAACACCATATATTTT.

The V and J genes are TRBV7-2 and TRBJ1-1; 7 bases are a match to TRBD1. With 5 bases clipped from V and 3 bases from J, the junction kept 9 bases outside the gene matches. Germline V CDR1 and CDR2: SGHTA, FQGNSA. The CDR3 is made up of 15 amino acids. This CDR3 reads CASSRTGGGDTEAFF. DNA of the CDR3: TGTGCCAGCAGCAGGACAGGAGGAGGGGACACTGAAGCTTTCTTT.

The CDR3 here is CASSVGQGSDTEAFF. In DNA form, the CDR3 reads TGTGCCAGCAGTGTAGGGCAGGGATCGGACACTGAAGCTTTCTTT. The chain combines TRBV2 with TRBJ1-1, with D possibly TRBD1 on 5 matching bases. The CDR3 covers 15 residues. V dropped 4 bases and J dropped 3 bases, with 15 bases sitting between them. Germline lookup yields CDR1 SNHLY and CDR2 FYNNEI.

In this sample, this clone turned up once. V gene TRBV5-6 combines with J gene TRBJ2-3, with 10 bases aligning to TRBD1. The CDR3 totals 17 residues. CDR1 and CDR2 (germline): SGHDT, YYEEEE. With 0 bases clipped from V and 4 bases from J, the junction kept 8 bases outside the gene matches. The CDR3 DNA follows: TGTGCCAGCAGCTTGGGGGGACAGGGGTTCATCCCAGATACGCAGTATTTT. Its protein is CASSLGGQGFIPDTQYF.

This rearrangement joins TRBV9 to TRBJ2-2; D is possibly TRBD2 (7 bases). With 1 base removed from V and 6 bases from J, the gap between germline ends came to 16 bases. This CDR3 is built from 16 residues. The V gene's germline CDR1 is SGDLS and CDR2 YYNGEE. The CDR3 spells CASSVRGGSTPGELFF. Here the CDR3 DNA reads TGTGCCAGCAGCGTAAGGGGGGGCAGTACACCCGGGGAGCTGTTTTTT.

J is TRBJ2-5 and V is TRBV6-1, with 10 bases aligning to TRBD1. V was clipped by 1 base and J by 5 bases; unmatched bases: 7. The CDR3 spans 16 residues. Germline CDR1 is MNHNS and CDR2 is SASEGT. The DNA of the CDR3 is TGTGCCAGCAGTGAAGGGGGGACAGGGGCTGGGGAGACCCAGTACTTC. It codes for CASSEGGTGAGETQYF.

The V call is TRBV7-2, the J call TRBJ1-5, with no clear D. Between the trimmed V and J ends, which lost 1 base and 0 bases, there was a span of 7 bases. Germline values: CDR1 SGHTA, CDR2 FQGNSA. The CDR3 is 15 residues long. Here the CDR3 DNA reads TGTGCCAGCAGCTTAGTTGTTAATAGCAATCAGCCCCAGCATTTT. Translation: CASSLVVNSNQPQHF.

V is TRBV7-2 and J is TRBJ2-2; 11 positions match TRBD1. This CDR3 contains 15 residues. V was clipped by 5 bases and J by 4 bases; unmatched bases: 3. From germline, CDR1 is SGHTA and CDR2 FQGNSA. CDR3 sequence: CASSAGTGGTGELFF. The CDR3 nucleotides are TGTGCCAGCAGCGCCGGGACAGGGGGCACCGGGGAGCTGTTTTTT.